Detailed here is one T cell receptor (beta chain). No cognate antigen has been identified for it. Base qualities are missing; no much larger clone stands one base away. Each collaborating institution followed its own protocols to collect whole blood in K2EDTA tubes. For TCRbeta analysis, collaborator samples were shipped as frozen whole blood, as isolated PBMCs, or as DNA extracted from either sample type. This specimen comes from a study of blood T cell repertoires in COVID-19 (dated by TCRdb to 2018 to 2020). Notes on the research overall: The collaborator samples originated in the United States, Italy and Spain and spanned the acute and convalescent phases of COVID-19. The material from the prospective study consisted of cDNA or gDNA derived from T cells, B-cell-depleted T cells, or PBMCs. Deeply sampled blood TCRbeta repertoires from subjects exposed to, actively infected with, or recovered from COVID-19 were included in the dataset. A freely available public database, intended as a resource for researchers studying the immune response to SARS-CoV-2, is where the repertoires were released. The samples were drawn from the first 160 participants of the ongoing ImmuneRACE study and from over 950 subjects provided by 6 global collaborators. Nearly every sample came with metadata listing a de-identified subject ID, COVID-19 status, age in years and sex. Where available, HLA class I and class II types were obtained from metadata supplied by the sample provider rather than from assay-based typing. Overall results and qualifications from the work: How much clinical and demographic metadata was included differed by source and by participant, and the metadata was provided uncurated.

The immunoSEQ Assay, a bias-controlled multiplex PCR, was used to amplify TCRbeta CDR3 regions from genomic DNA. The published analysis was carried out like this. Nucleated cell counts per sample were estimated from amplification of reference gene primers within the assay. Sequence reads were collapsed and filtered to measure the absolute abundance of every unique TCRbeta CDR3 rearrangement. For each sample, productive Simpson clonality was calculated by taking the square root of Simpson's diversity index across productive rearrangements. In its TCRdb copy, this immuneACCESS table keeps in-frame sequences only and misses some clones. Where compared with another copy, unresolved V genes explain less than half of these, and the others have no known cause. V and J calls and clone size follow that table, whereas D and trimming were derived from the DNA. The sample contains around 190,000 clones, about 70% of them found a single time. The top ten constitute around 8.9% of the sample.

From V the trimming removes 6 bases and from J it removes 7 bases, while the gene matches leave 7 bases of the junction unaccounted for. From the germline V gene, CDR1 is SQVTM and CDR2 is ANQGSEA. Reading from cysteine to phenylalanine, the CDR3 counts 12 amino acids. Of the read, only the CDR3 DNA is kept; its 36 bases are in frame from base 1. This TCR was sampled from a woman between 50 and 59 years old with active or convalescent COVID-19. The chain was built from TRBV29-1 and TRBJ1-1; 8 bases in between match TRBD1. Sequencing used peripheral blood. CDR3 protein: CSVYRTGNEAFF. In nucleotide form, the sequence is TGCAGCGTGTACCGGACAGGGAATGAAGCTTTCTTT. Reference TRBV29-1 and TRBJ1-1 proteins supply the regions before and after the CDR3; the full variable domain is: SAVISQKPSRDICQRGTSLTIQCQVDSQVTMMFWYRQQPGQSLTLIATANQGSEATYESGFVIDKFPISRPNLTFSTLTVSNMSPEDSSIYLCSVYRTGNEAFFGQGTRLTVV.